This TCR beta chain was captured in a study of blood T cell repertoires in COVID-19 (dated by TCRdb to 2020 to 2021). As for the study more broadly: Samples covering the acute and convalescent phases of COVID-19 were provided by collaborators in the United States, Italy and Spain. The prospective study material was composed of cDNA or gDNA derived from T cells, B-cell-depleted T cells, or PBMCs. Deeply sampled blood TCRbeta repertoires from subjects exposed to, actively infected with, or recovered from COVID-19 were included in the dataset. The repertoires were released in a freely available public database meant as a resource for research on the immune response to SARS-CoV-2. Samples came from the ongoing ImmuneRACE study (first 160 participants) plus 1,254 subjects from 6 global collaborators. The sample metadata nearly always contained a de-identified subject ID, COVID-19 status, age in years and sex. Where available, HLA class I and class II types were obtained from metadata supplied by the sample provider rather than from assay-based typing.

The immunoSEQ Assay, a bias-controlled multiplex PCR, was used to amplify TCRbeta CDR3 regions from genomic DNA. The original methods were these. Within the assay, amplification of reference gene primers was used to estimate how many nucleated cells each sample contained. To quantify the absolute abundance of each unique TCRbeta CDR3 rearrangement, sequence reads were collapsed and filtered. Productive Simpson clonality was computed per sample as the square root of Simpson's diversity index over productive rearrangements. The table comes from immuneACCESS by way of TCRdb, which keeps in-frame sequences with V and J called. Part of the clones is missing from these tables; in studies checked, under half for an unresolved V gene and the rest for unknown reasons. V and J calls and clone size are as listed in that table; D and trimming were resolved from the DNA. The sample records about 150,000 clones, roughly four fifths of which are singletons. The top ten clonotypes cover under 3.5% of the sample.

Broad study findings and their caveats: How much clinical and demographic metadata was included differed by source and by participant, and the metadata was provided uncurated.

One collaborating source in Seattle enrolled patients during active infection and followed them longitudinally through the course of disease. The collaborating institutions used their own protocols to collect whole blood in K2EDTA tubes. For TCRbeta analysis, collaborator samples were shipped as frozen whole blood, as isolated PBMCs, or as DNA extracted from either sample type. Germline trimming: 0 bases from V, 4 bases from J; junction bases outside gene matches: 1. Taken from cysteine to phenylalanine, the CDR3 has 14 residues. The read is trimmed to its CDR3 DNA, 42 bases read in frame from base 1. CDR1 and CDR2 are drawn from the germline V gene: ENHRY, SYGVKD. In the case of this clone: The specificity of this receptor is unknown. Base-call qualities are not available, and no considerably larger clone is one nucleotide away.

The TCR comes from a woman aged 80 or over with COVID-19, enrolled during active disease. This receptor chain uses TRBV10-3 and TRBJ2-7; 9 bases in the middle match TRBD2. The sample consisted of peripheral blood. The bases read TGTGCCATCAGTGAGTCCCTAGCGGGATACGAGCAGTACTTC. Its translation is CAISESLAGYEQYF.